Each of the 22 T cell receptor beta chains below was sequenced from the same sample in a study of T-cell memory formation after mild COVID-19 (dated by TCRdb to the early 2020s). Libraries were prepared through 5' RACE. For sequencing, an Illumina NovaSeq 6000 was employed. The public sequencing data were trimmed at Q25 with fastp and processed into clonotypes with MiXCR by TCRdb, which kept only in-frame beta chains. Merged by CDR3 protein, the rows form single entries marked with the most common genes and DNA. Present in this sample are about 140,000 distinct CDR3 sequences, about 5.7% of which were seen just once. More than 2% of the sample goes to the ten largest clones. What was sequenced was PBMCs or a T cell subset sorted from them (not recorded which). These receptors originate from an adult woman who had mild COVID-19 (a few samples of this study predate the infection). The sample titles of this study are shuffled in the database, so cell type and time point are left out; the donor was told from shared clones.

This clonotype occurred many times. The chain joins TRBV20-1 to TRBJ2-3, with TRBD1 matching over 7 bases. Germline V gene sequence: CDR1 DFQATT, CDR2 SNEGSKA (reference sequence). Losses at the gene ends were 5 bases for V and 1 base for J; bases not matched to a gene: 3. The CDR3 loop spans 13 amino acids. The CDR3 loop reads CSAPQGGTDTQYF. CDR3 coding DNA: TGCAGTGCTCCGCAGGGGGGCACAGATACGCAGTATTTT.

This clonotype was found many times. The genes are TRBV20-1 and TRBJ2-3; TRBD2 agrees at 11 bases. Germline CDR1 is DFQATT and CDR2 is SNEGSKA (reference sequence). The CDR3 loop spans 15 amino acids. With V trimmed by 4 bases and J by 0 bases, 3 bases remained unmatched. The CDR3 loop reads CSATGTSGSTDTQYF. The CDR3, as DNA: TGCAGTGCTACCGGGACTAGCGGCAGCACAGATACGCAGTATTTT.

This clonotype was seen repeatedly, ten times or more. The chain combines TRBV27 with TRBJ2-7; 7 nucleotides line up with TRBD1. Germline V gives CDR1 MNHEY, CDR2 SMNVEV (reference sequence). The CDR3 loop spans 19 amino acids. Trimming removed 2 bases from V and 3 bases from J; junction bases left unmatched: 19. CDR3 nucleotides: TGTGCCAGCAGTTTACGTTGGGTGCGATACCGGGACAGCAGCTACGAGCAGTACTTC. Translation: CASSLRWVRYRDSSYEQYF.

The rearrangement uses TRBV23-1 and TRBJ1-1; no definite D call. TRBV23-1 is an open reading frame whose function is uncertain. Trimming took 3 bases from V and 1 from J, leaving 15 bases between them. The CDR3 is 16 residues long. DNA for the CDR3: TGCGCCAGCAGTCAGGCCATTTTGTCCGGGAACACTGAAGCTTTCTTT. Translated, it gives CASSQAILSGNTEAFF.

This clonotype has at least ten counts. The chain recombines TRBV6-2 or TRBV6-3 with TRBJ1-1, with 9 bases identical to TRBD1. The CDR3 spans 15 residues. V trimming: 5 bases; J trimming: 0 bases; junction bases outside the gene matches: 4. Germline-derived CDR1 and CDR2 are MNHEY and SVGEGT. CDR3 sequence reads: CASSPGQGLNTEAFF. CDR3 DNA: TGTGCCAGCAGTCCGGGACAGGGCTTGAACACTGAAGCTTTCTTT.

This clonotype was found many times. V usage is TRBV29-1 and J usage is TRBJ2-3; D is unclear. Deletions cut 7 bases from V and 1 base from J, with 15 bases between. CDR3 length equals 14 residues. CDR1 and CDR2 (germline): SQVTM, ANQGSEA. CDR3 sequence reads: CSGWATGGTDTQYF. DNA for the CDR3: TGCAGCGGATGGGCGACTGGCGGCACAGATACGCAGTATTTT.

The chain carries TRBV5-1 and TRBJ1-2; TRBD1 matches at 7 bases. This CDR3 spans 13 amino acids. Germline values: CDR1 SGHRS, CDR2 YFSETQ. Trimming took 4 bases from V and 4 from J; bases not matched to a gene: 4. CDR3 residues: CASSRGDSYGYTF. CDR3 DNA sequence: TGCGCCAGCAGCAGAGGGGACAGCTATGGCTACACCTTC.

Many counts were recorded for this clonotype. The J gene is TRBJ2-3, the V gene TRBV25-1; D unresolved. The CDR3 totals 11 residues. CDR1 and CDR2 from the germline V gene are MGHDK and SYGVNS. The germline V and J ends were trimmed by 1 base and 6 bases, with 2 bases remaining between them. The CDR3 sequence is CASSESDTQYF. The CDR3 DNA reads as TGTGCCAGCAGTGAATCCGATACGCAGTATTTT. Looking up the rest from reference TRBV25-1 and TRBJ2-3 gives the full variable domain: EADIYQTPRYLVIGTGKKITLECSQTMGHDKMYWYQQDPGMELHLIHYSYGVNSTEKGDLSSESTVSRIRTEHFPLTLESARPSHTSQYLCASSESDTQYFGPGTRLTVL.

This clonotype has a handful of counts. This chain joins TRBV19 and TRBJ1-6; D is possibly TRBD1 (5 bases). Germline lookup yields CDR1 LNHDA and CDR2 SQIVND (reference sequence). The germline V and J ends were trimmed by 5 bases and 9 bases, with 14 bases remaining between them. This CDR3 region has 14 residues. For the CDR3, the DNA is TGTGCCAGTAGTTTGATGGGGGATAGTTCACCCCTCCACTTT. It codes for CASSLMGDSSPLHF.

In its sample, this clonotype was seen many times. This chain connects TRBV6-5 to TRBJ2-7; unclear D gene. The CDR3 has 13 residues. The V gene lost 7 bases and the J gene lost 2 bases, with 12 bases spanning the gap. The germline CDR1 and CDR2 sequences are MNHEY and SVGAGI. The CDR3 DNA sequence: TGTGCCAGCAATGACGGATCAGCCTACGAGCAGTACTTC. It codes for CASNDGSAYEQYF.

A few counts support this clonotype. The chain joins TRBV12-3 or TRBV12-4 to TRBJ1-5, with 7 bases fitting TRBD1. V lost 5 bases and J lost 2; bases outside the gene matches: 6. The CDR3 sequence is 15 residues long. CDR3 region: CASSRDSGGNQPQHF. Written as DNA, the CDR3 is TGTGCCAGCAGTAGGGACAGCGGTGGCAATCAGCCCCAGCATTTT.

This clonotype turned up a few times. The chain carries TRBV3-1 and TRBJ2-2; 9 bases agree with TRBD1. The V gene's germline CDR1 is LGHDT and CDR2 YNNKEL (reference sequence). The V and J ends lost 4 bases and 1 base, in that order; junction bases with no gene match: 4. The CDR3 contains 16 residues. The CDR3 sequence is CASSRVTGGNTGELFF. DNA of the CDR3: TGTGCCAGCAGCCGTGTGACAGGGGGGAACACCGGGGAGCTGTTTTTT.

This clonotype was observed many times. The rearrangement joins TRBV6-5 to TRBJ2-5; the D gene is possibly TRBD1 (6 bases). From germline, CDR1 is MNHEY and CDR2 SVGAGI. The germline V and J ends were trimmed by 4 bases and 4 bases, with 16 bases remaining between them. The length of the CDR3 is 15 residues. The CDR3 DNA sequence: TGTGCCAGCAGTTTCAGACAGGCGTACAGAGAGACCCAGTACTTC. Translation: CASSFRQAYRETQYF.

This clonotype was picked up many times. The J gene is TRBJ2-1, the V gene TRBV7-9, with 14 bases lining up with TRBD2. Germline CDR1 and CDR2: SEHNR and FQNEAQ (reference sequence). Germline trimming cut 5 bases from V and 9 bases from J; bases unmatched to any gene: 9. The CDR3 extends over 16 amino acids. The CDR3 sequence: CASSLPGLAGAGEQFF. CDR3 DNA: TGTGCCAGCAGCCTACCGGGACTAGCGGGAGCGGGTGAGCAGTTCTTC.

This clonotype was recorded many times. The V and J genes are TRBV5-1 and TRBJ2-2; TRBD1 is a possible D gene (5 bases). The length of the CDR3 is 16 residues. Germline V gives CDR1 SGHRS, CDR2 YFSETQ. V was shortened by 0 bases and J by 4 bases, with 13 bases between the two germline ends. This CDR3 reads CASSLVQGYVTGELFF. As DNA, the CDR3 is TGCGCCAGCAGCTTGGTCCAGGGTTACGTCACCGGGGAGCTGTTTTTT.

This clonotype was observed at least ten times. The chain has TRBV18 and TRBJ1-2, with 9 bases that match TRBD1. CDR3 length equals 17 residues. Trimming cost V 6 bases and J 2 bases; bases outside gene matches: 13. Germline V gene lookup returns CDR1 KGHSH and CDR2 LQKENI. The CDR3 loop reads CASSQPSRDRANYGYTF. The CDR3 nucleotides are TGTGCCAGCTCCCAACCTTCCCGGGACAGGGCCAACTATGGCTACACCTTC.

V usage is TRBV3-1 and J usage is TRBJ1-1, with D possibly being TRBD1 (5 bases). Trimming removed 4 bases at V and 4 bases at J, with 13 bases between. In germline, CDR1 is LGHDT, CDR2 YNNKEL (reference sequence). The CDR3 length is 14 residues. The CDR3 bases are TGTGCCAGCAGCCTCTCGGGGGGTATCACTGAAGCTTTCTTT. Encoded protein: CASSLSGGITEAFF.

This clonotype has a count of ten or more. For the CDR3, the DNA is TGCAGTGCTAGTCTACAGGGGAGACCCCTCCACTTT. This sequence encodes CSASLQGRPLHF. The V gene is TRBV20-1, the J gene TRBJ1-6; 7 positions match TRBD1. Germline V gene data show CDR1 as DFQATT and CDR2 as SNEGSKA (reference sequence). The CDR3 loop spans 12 amino acids. The junction had 5 bases not matched to a gene; V was cut back by 3 bases and J by 12 bases.

The gene calls are TRBV7-2 and TRBJ2-7, with a weak D call TRBD2 (6 bases). Trimming removed 5 bases from V and 3 bases from J, with 14 bases in between. This CDR3 is built from 14 residues. Germline CDR1 and CDR2: SGHTA and FQGNSA. CDR3 in amino acids: CASSRPLGGYEQYF. The CDR3 nucleotides read TGTGCCAGCAGCCGCCCACTGGGGGGCTACGAGCAGTACTTC.

This clonotype has ten or more counts. V usage is TRBV7-9 and J usage is TRBJ2-3; the D gene is possibly TRBD1 (6 bases). V was shortened by 5 bases and J by 4 bases, with 10 bases between the two germline ends. CDR1 and CDR2 (germline): SEHNR, FQNEAQ (reference sequence). There are 13 residues in the CDR3. This CDR3 reads CASSTQGPDTQYF. The CDR3 DNA reads as TGTGCCAGCAGCACCCAGGGGCCAGATACGCAGTATTTT.

This clonotype was seen a few times. This chain links TRBV12-3 or TRBV12-4 with TRBJ2-3, with TRBD2 identical over 8 bases. This CDR3 has 14 amino acids. V trimming: 4 bases; J trimming: 4 bases; junction bases outside the gene matches: 4. CDR3 sequence reads: CASSSGLGPDTQYF. CDR3 DNA sequence: TGTGCCAGCAGTTCGGGACTAGGTCCAGATACGCAGTATTTT.

This clonotype has a handful of counts. The rearrangement uses TRBV12-3 or TRBV12-4 and TRBJ2-2, with D perhaps TRBD2 (6 bases). The CDR3 loop spans 18 amino acids. Deletions cut 5 bases from V and 2 bases from J, with 21 bases between. CDR3 region: CASSPIYGGATNTGELFF. The CDR3 region has the DNA TGTGCCAGCAGTCCAATTTATGGCGGGGCGACCAACACCGGGGAGCTGTTTTTT.